This T cell receptor (beta chain) derives from a study of shared clonotypes between healthy human individuals. TCRdb keeps only in-frame clones here, not all; method: immunoSEQ multiplex PCR. The data hold millions of clones, with approximately 94% observed a single time. CD45RO-negative cells were positively selected for CCR7, leaving out terminally differentiated effector memory CD45RA+ cells. Sequencing was done on a sample of naive CD8+ T cells sorted from blood. This clonotype was sampled from a man aged 18-30 years in good health.

In nucleotides, the CDR3 is TGTGCCAGCAGCGTAGAGGGGAATGAGAACGAGCAGTACTTC. It translates to CASSVEGNENEQYF. The chain couples TRBV9 to TRBJ2-7; maybe TRBD1 (5 bases). CDR1 SGDLS and CDR2 YYNGEE come from the germline V gene. V shed 0 bases and J shed 5 bases, with 12 bases lying between them. CDR3 length: 14 amino acids.